This passage covers 25 T cell receptor beta chains from one sample sequenced in a study of T cell responses to AZD1222 COVID-19 vaccine. Generated by immunoSEQ multiplex PCR, the TCRdb table keeps only in-frame clones and is missing some. The sample holds 140,000 to 150,000 clones, 80% to 95% seen once. The sequencing here drew on peripheral blood, taken on day 0 of AZD1222 vaccination. These receptors were collected from an adult in good health.

This clone has only one observation. V is TRBV12-3 or TRBV12-4 and J is TRBJ2-2, with D tentatively TRBD1 or TRBD2 (6 bases each). Deletions cut 7 bases from V and 4 bases from J, with 7 bases between. CDR3 size: 12 residues. The CDR3 DNA sequence: TGTGCCAGCACGGGGGCCACCGGGGAGCTGTTTTTT. Translating gives CASTGATGELFF.

The chain has TRBV6-4 and TRBJ2-3; D might be TRBD2 (5 bases). Germline CDR1 and CDR2: MRHNA and SNTAGT. The V end lost 2 bases, the J end lost 1 base, and 7 bases lay between the germline ends. The CDR3 loop spans 14 amino acids. CDR3 in amino acids: CASSDEAGTDTQYF. Written as DNA, the CDR3 is TGTGCCAGCAGTGACGAAGCGGGCACAGATACGCAGTATTTT.

The chain couples TRBV5-4 to TRBJ2-1, with D perhaps matching TRBD1 (6 bases). The CDR3 totals 15 residues. Germline lookup yields CDR1 SGHNT and CDR2 YYREEE (reference sequence). V lost 0 bases and J 4 bases, leaving 11 bases between the germline ends. The chain's CDR3 is CASSLGVTGYNEQFF. The CDR3 bases are TGTGCCAGCAGCTTGGGGGTAACAGGGTACAATGAGCAGTTCTTC.

In DNA form, the CDR3 reads TGTGCCAGTATGGGGCGACGGGGGCTCAGCTCCTACAATGAGCAGTTCTTC. Encoded protein: CASMGRRGLSSYNEQFF. V gene TRBV19 combines with J gene TRBJ2-1; D is possibly TRBD1 or TRBD2 (6 bases each). Per the germline V gene, CDR1 is LNHDA and CDR2 is SQIVND (reference sequence). This CDR3 region has 17 residues. Trimming cost V 7 bases and J 0 bases, with 19 bases left between them.

This chain joins TRBV18 and TRBJ1-2, with D perhaps matching TRBD1 (5 bases). V lost 1 base and J 4 bases, leaving 19 bases between the germline ends. This CDR3 is 17 amino acids long. In germline, CDR1 is KGHSH, CDR2 LQKENI. CDR3 nucleotide sequence: TGTGCCAGCTCACCACTTACCCTGGACACCGCCCGCTATGGCTACACCTTC. Translation: CASSPLTLDTARYGYTF.

This sequence joins TRBV7-2 and TRBJ2-7, with D tentatively TRBD2 (6 bases). The V gene lost 5 bases and the J gene lost 2 bases, with 16 bases spanning the gap. The CDR3 sequence is 15 residues long. Per the germline V gene, CDR1 is SGHTA and CDR2 is FQGNSA. CDR3 region: CASSAFGGITYEQYF. CDR3 bases: TGTGCCAGCAGCGCATTTGGCGGGATAACCTACGAGCAGTACTTC.

The chain has TRBV19 and TRBJ2-5, with D maybe TRBD1 (5 bases). Germline-derived CDR1 and CDR2 are LNHDA and SQIVND (reference sequence). Trimming left V 9 bases short and J 0 bases short, with 23 bases between. The CDR3 totals 17 residues. The CDR3 nucleotides are TGTGCCAGACAGACAGAACTCTCTTTTCATAACCAAGAGACCCAGTACTTC. Translated, it gives CARQTELSFHNQETQYF.

The chain couples TRBV27 to TRBJ2-1; 9 bases are a match to TRBD2. Germline V gives CDR1 MNHEY, CDR2 SMNVEV (reference sequence). Germline trimming cut 5 bases from V and 2 bases from J; bases unmatched to any gene: 7. The length of the CDR3 is 16 residues. CDR3 protein: CASSAGGGSTYNEQFF. DNA of the CDR3: TGTGCCAGCAGTGCGGGGGGGGGTTCTACCTACAATGAGCAGTTCTTC.

This CDR3 is CASSLAPNRVTEAFF. DNA for the CDR3: TGTGCCAGCAGCTTGGCGCCCAACAGGGTCACTGAAGCTTTCTTT. The chain is built from TRBV5-6 and TRBJ1-1, with D possibly being TRBD1 (6 bases). The germline V gene has CDR1 SGHDT and CDR2 YYEEEE. V dropped 0 bases and J dropped 4 bases, with 13 bases sitting between them. The CDR3 covers 15 residues.

This rearrangement joins TRBV9 to TRBJ1-3; possibly TRBD1 for D (5 bases). Deletions cut 3 bases from V and 2 bases from J, with 18 bases between. The CDR3 has 17 amino acids. Germline V CDR1 and CDR2: SGDLS, YYNGEE. The CDR3, as DNA: TGTGCCAGCAGCGCCGGAGCGGGCCAGGGCGCTGGAAACACCATATATTTT. Its protein is CASSAGAGQGAGNTIYF.

The CDR3 protein is CASSPVGWTRNEQFF. DNA for the CDR3: TGTGCCAGCAGCCCGGTGGGATGGACTAGGAATGAGCAGTTCTTC. The chain links TRBV6-2 or TRBV6-3 to TRBJ2-1, with 7 bases matching TRBD2. CDR3 size: 15 residues. Germline assignment: CDR1 MNHEY and CDR2 SVGEGT. The V segment lost 6 bases and the J segment 7 bases; nucleotides outside the gene matches: 12.

The rearrangement joins TRBV19 to TRBJ1-2; D is undetermined. V was pared by 5 bases and J by 5 bases, with 9 bases between. There are 12 residues in the CDR3. Germline CDR1 is LNHDA and CDR2 is SQIVND (reference sequence). The CDR3 is CASSVAGYGYTF. CDR3 sequence (DNA): TGTGCCAGTAGTGTGGCCGGTTATGGCTACACCTTC. Combining the CDR3 with reference TRBV19 and TRBJ1-2 gives the whole variable domain DGGITQSPKYLFRKEGQNVTLSCEQNLNHDAMYWYRQDPGQGLRLIYYSQIVNDFQKGDIAEGYSVSREKKESFPLTVTSAQKNPTAFYLCASSVAGYGYTFGSGTRLTVV.

The chain employs TRBV6-5 and TRBJ2-7; D might be TRBD1 or TRBD2, each matching 5 bases. The CDR3 runs to 12 residues. Germline V gene sequence: CDR1 MNHEY, CDR2 SVGAGI. V lost 4 bases, J lost 6 bases, and 10 bases lay in between. The CDR3 protein is CASSSGAGEQYF. The CDR3 nucleotides read TGTGCCAGCAGTTCCGGGGCGGGCGAGCAGTACTTC.

The V gene is TRBV20-1, the J gene TRBJ2-6; no clear D gene. The CDR3 length is 14 residues. Germline values: CDR1 DFQATT, CDR2 SNEGSKA (reference sequence). V gave up 3 bases and J gave up 1 base, with 7 bases separating them. In DNA form, the CDR3 reads TGCAGTGCTAGTGCTGGTTCTGGGGCCAACGTCCTGACTTTC. Amino acids: CSASAGSGANVLTF.

Written as DNA, the CDR3 is TGTGGACAGGTATATAGCAATCAGCCCCAGCATTTT. This translates into CGQVYSNQPQHF. The rearrangement joins TRBV11-1 to TRBJ1-5; tentatively, D is TRBD1 (6 bases). The CDR3 contains 12 residues. Germline V gene lookup returns CDR1 SGHAT and CDR2 FQDESV (reference sequence).

This clone was found a few times. The rearrangement links TRBV11-2 to TRBJ2-1; tentative D call: TRBD2 (5 bases). V was clipped by 1 base and J by 7 bases, with 11 bases between them. The CDR3 contains 14 residues. Germline loops: CDR1 SGHAT, CDR2 FQNNGV. CDR3 amino acids: CASSLGGEGNEQFF. The DNA of the CDR3 is TGTGCCAGCAGCTTAGGGGGAGAGGGAAATGAGCAGTTCTTC.

The rearrangement links TRBV19 to TRBJ2-7; 13 nucleotides line up with TRBD2. Germline values: CDR1 LNHDA, CDR2 SQIVND (reference sequence). The V and J ends lost 4 bases and 2 bases, in that order; junction bases with no gene match: 17. The CDR3 length is 20 residues. CDR3 sequence: CASSNFLWTSGRTGPYEQYF. In DNA form, the CDR3 reads TGTGCCAGTAGTAACTTCCTCTGGACTAGCGGGAGAACAGGGCCCTACGAGCAGTACTTC.

This rearrangement joins TRBV21-1 to TRBJ1-2; TRBD1 was called by the table and not checked on the DNA. TRBV21-1 counts as a pseudogene. The CDR3 contains 14 residues. The CDR3 here is CASNRQARLYGYTF. In DNA form, the CDR3 reads TGTGCCAGCAACCGACAGGCTCGCCTCTATGGCTACACCTTC.

CDR3 protein: CASSLQGRSSGEQYF. The CDR3 bases are TGTGCCAGCAGCTTACAGGGCCGGTCAAGTGGCGAGCAGTACTTC. V gene TRBV11-1 combines with J gene TRBJ2-7, with a possible D match to TRBD1 (5 bases). V was cut by 2 bases and J by 6 bases, with 17 bases left in between. The CDR3 spans 15 residues. Looked up from germline, CDR1 is SGHAT and CDR2 is FQDESV (reference sequence). The full variable domain, completed using reference TRBV11-1 and TRBJ2-7, is EAEVAQSPRYKITEKSQAVAFWCDPISGHATLYWYRQILGQGPELLVQFQDESVVDDSQLPKDRFSAERLKGVDSTLKIQPAELGDSAMYLCASSLQGRSSGEQYFGPGTRLTVT.

This chain uses TRBV27 with TRBJ1-2; the D is unclear. Germline CDR1 and CDR2: MNHEY and SMNVEV (reference sequence). Trimming took 5 bases from V and 4 from J, leaving 20 bases between them. The CDR3 spans 16 residues. CDR3 loop: CASSTRSSFNSYGYTF. Written as DNA, the CDR3 is TGTGCCAGCAGTACACGCTCATCTTTCAACTCCTATGGCTACACCTTC.

This chain connects TRBV27 to TRBJ2-3; D ambiguous. Deletions cut 4 bases from V and 0 bases from J, with 11 bases between. This CDR3 spans 15 amino acids. Germline CDR1 and CDR2: MNHEY and SMNVEV (reference sequence). The CDR3 loop reads CASSSFVFSTDTQYF. Here the CDR3 DNA reads TGTGCCAGCAGTTCTTTCGTGTTTAGCACAGATACGCAGTATTTT.

The J gene is TRBJ1-2, the V gene TRBV5-4, with TRBD1 as a possible D gene (5 bases). From germline, CDR1 is SGHNT and CDR2 YYREEE (reference sequence). This CDR3 region has 15 residues. Trimming shortened V by 0 bases and J by 3 bases, and 12 bases separated the two germline ends. For the CDR3, the DNA is TGTGCCAGCAGCTTGGTGGGACTAGGTGACTATGGCTACACCTTC. Its translation: CASSLVGLGDYGYTF.

The chain has TRBV29-1 and TRBJ1-5; D remains ambiguous. CDR1 and CDR2 (germline): SQVTM, ANQGSEA. This CDR3 spans 12 amino acids. V was trimmed by 5 bases and J by 2 bases, leaving 7 bases between them. CDR3 nucleotide sequence: TGCAGCGTTAGTGGAGGCAATCAGCCCCAGCATTTT. It translates to CSVSGGNQPQHF. The full variable domain, its missing parts supplied by reference TRBV29-1 and TRBJ1-5, is SAVISQKPSRDICQRGTSLTIQCQVDSQVTMMFWYRQQPGQSLTLIATANQGSEATYESGFVIDKFPISRPNLTFSTLTVSNMSPEDSSIYLCSVSGGNQPQHFGDGTRLSIL.

J is TRBJ1-1 and V is TRBV27; TRBD1 matches at 7 bases. V trimming: 4 bases; J trimming: 5 bases; junction bases outside the gene matches: 10. CDR3 length equals 15 residues. Germline V gives CDR1 MNHEY, CDR2 SMNVEV (reference sequence). CDR3 region: CASSSRGRVYTEAFF. The DNA for the CDR3 is TGTGCCAGCAGTTCTAGGGGGCGCGTTTATACTGAAGCTTTCTTT.

The CDR3 region is CASNRDNPPYEQYF. The CDR3 DNA is TGTGCCAGCAATCGGGACAACCCTCCCTACGAGCAGTACTTC. The J gene is TRBJ2-7, the V gene TRBV6-5, with D possibly being TRBD1 (6 bases). The germline gives CDR1 MNHEY, CDR2 SVGAGI. Trimming shortened V by 7 bases and J by 2 bases, and 15 bases separated the two germline ends. CDR3 length equals 14 residues.